Described below is a single T cell receptor (beta chain) sequence and its context. This sample is drawn from a study of technical replicates of blood from a handful of donors. The table came from immunoSEQ multiplex PCR; TCRdb's copy has only in-frame clones and leaves some out. Among more than 65,000 clones listed, approximately 96% were seen once. This CDR3 has 16 residues. Looked up from germline, CDR1 is SGHRS and CDR2 is YFSETQ. The V segment lost 4 bases and the J segment 4 bases; nucleotides outside the gene matches: 7. The chain has TRBV5-1 and TRBJ2-2; the match to TRBD1 covers 10 bases. The TCR was taken from a human donor in good health. Sequenced material: T cells isolated from PBMCs. CDR3 nucleotides: TGCGCCAGCAGCGGGACAGGGGACCCCTCCACCGGGGAGCTGTTTTTT. Protein product: CASSGTGDPSTGELFF.